The 29 T cell receptor beta chains below were found in one sample sequenced in a study of shared clonotypes between healthy human individuals. Sequenced by immunoSEQ multiplex PCR; TCRdb stores in-frame clones only, minus some. This table has about 600,000 clones, around 78% appearing once. The specimen was PBMCs. Receptor source: a middle-aged woman in good health. Some clones in this sample may be carry-over from other donors' samples.

V usage is TRBV23-1 and J usage is TRBJ1-1; D call uncertain. TRBV23-1 is noted as an ORF with a role that remains uncertain. This CDR3 has 16 residues. V was clipped by 4 bases and J by 1 base, with 16 bases between them. The DNA for the CDR3 is TGCGCCAGCAGTCTGGCCGGGTCCACCAAGAACACTGAAGCTTTCTTT. Residues: CASSLAGSTKNTEAFF.

This rearrangement joins TRBV19 to TRBJ1-2; 7 positions agree with TRBD1. The length of the CDR3 is 10 residues. V lost 8 bases and J lost 6; bases outside the gene matches: 0. Per germline, CDR1 LNHDA and CDR2 SQIVND (reference sequence). The CDR3 protein is CASGTDGYTF. In DNA form, the CDR3 reads TGTGCCAGTGGGACAGATGGCTACACCTTC.

The chain has TRBV7-2 and TRBJ2-2, with 8 bases fitting TRBD2. CDR3 length: 17 amino acids. V dropped 5 bases and J dropped 7; count of bases not matched to a gene: 15. Germline values: CDR1 SGHTA, CDR2 FQGNSA. CDR3 in DNA: TGTGCCAGCAGCCCCCAACTAGCGGAGGAGTGGGGCGGGGAGCTGTTTTTT. It specifies CASSPQLAEEWGGELFF. Full variable domain (rest looked up from reference TRBV7-2 and TRBJ2-2): GAGVSQSPSNKVTEKGKDVELRCDPISGHTALYWYRQSLGQGLEFLIYFQGNSAPDKSGLPSDRFSAERTGGSVSTLTIQRTQQEDSAVYLCASSPQLAEEWGGELFFGEGSRLTVL.

The J gene is TRBJ2-1, the V gene TRBV27; a possible D gene is TRBD2 (6 bases). The CDR3 runs to 14 residues. Germline assignment: CDR1 MNHEY and CDR2 SMNVEV (reference sequence). Trimming removed 5 bases at V and 4 bases at J, with 12 bases between. The CDR3 region has the DNA TGTGCCAGCAGTATCGGACTACCTTACAATGAGCAGTTCTTC. This encodes CASSIGLPYNEQFF.

The gene calls are TRBV18 and TRBJ2-5, with TRBD2 matching 9 bases. The CDR3 contains 13 residues. The ends lost 4 bases at V and 5 bases at J; junction bases unmatched: 2. The germline V gene has CDR1 KGHSH and CDR2 LQKENI. DNA for the CDR3: TGTGCCAGCTCACTAGCGGGAGATGAGACCCAGTACTTC. The encoded protein is CASSLAGDETQYF.

This chain connects TRBV19 to TRBJ2-3; D ambiguous. The ends were cut back, 4 bases at V and 2 bases at J, with 7 bases in the middle. The length of the CDR3 is 13 residues. Germline CDR1 reads LNHDA; CDR2 reads SQIVND (reference sequence). CDR3: CASSSRATDTQYF. The CDR3 nucleotides are TGTGCCAGTAGTAGCCGGGCCACAGATACGCAGTATTTT.

The sample holds a few counts of this clone. The DNA for the CDR3 is TGTGCCAGCAGCTTAGGAGGGATCTACTCCTACAATGAGCAGTTCTTC. It encodes CASSLGGIYSYNEQFF. The chain recombines TRBV7-6 with TRBJ2-1; perhaps TRBD2 as D (5 bases). The CDR3 is 16 residues long. Per germline, CDR1 SGHVS and CDR2 FNYEAQ. Deletions cut 1 base from V and 0 bases from J, with 10 bases between.

Concerning this clone itself: A much larger clone is a single base away; this may be a read error. This rearrangement joins TRBV29-1 to TRBJ2-5; D is perhaps TRBD1 (6 bases). The germline V and J ends were trimmed by 5 bases and 7 bases, with 17 bases remaining between them. This CDR3 region has 13 residues. Germline assignment: CDR1 SQVTM and CDR2 ANQGSEA. Written as DNA, the CDR3 is TGCAGCGTTCCGACCAGGGGTGTTGGGACCCAGTACTTC. It encodes CSVPTRGVGTQYF.

The gene calls are TRBV30 and TRBJ2-3; 13 bases fit TRBD2. The CDR3 contains 15 residues. Germline loops: CDR1 GTSNPN, CDR2 SVGIG (reference sequence). The V gene end was trimmed by 0 bases and the J gene end by 4 bases; junction bases not matched to a gene: 1. The CDR3 is CAWSVLAGGSDTQYF. CDR3 bases: TGTGCCTGGAGTGTACTAGCGGGAGGGTCAGATACGCAGTATTTT. The complete variable domain, with remaining parts taken from reference TRBV30 and TRBJ2-3, reads SQTIHQWPATLVQPVGSPLSLECTVEGTSNPNLYWYRQAAGRGLQLLFYSVGIGQISSEVPQNLSASRPQDRQFILSSKKLLLSDSGFYLCAWSVLAGGSDTQYFGPGTRLTVL.

The rearrangement joins TRBV2 to TRBJ2-5; a weak D match, TRBD2 (5 bases). The CDR3 is made up of 13 amino acids. Germline V gene data show CDR1 as SNHLY and CDR2 as FYNNEI. V gave up 9 bases and J gave up 5 bases, with 16 bases separating them. The CDR3 DNA is TGTGCCAGTATATGGGAGTTCGGCGAGACCCAGTACTTC. It specifies CASIWEFGETQYF.

The chain uses TRBV13 and TRBJ2-1; 12 nucleotides agree with TRBD2. The germline CDR1 and CDR2 sequences are PRHDT and FYEKMQ (reference sequence). This CDR3 has 15 amino acids. V dropped 5 bases and J dropped 5; count of bases not matched to a gene: 4. The CDR3 loop reads CASSRTSGINNEQFF. CDR3 in DNA: TGTGCCAGCAGCCGGACTAGCGGGATTAACAATGAGCAGTTCTTC.

This clone was seen a few times. The J gene is TRBJ2-5, the V gene TRBV10-2; TRBD1 matches 8 bases. Germline V lookup: CDR1 WSHSY, CDR2 SAAADI. This CDR3 comprises 13 residues. V trimming: 5 bases; J trimming: 4 bases; junction bases outside the gene matches: 3. CDR3 nucleotides: TGCGCCAGCAGTCGACAGGGGCCAGAGACCCAGTACTTC. Translating gives CASSRQGPETQYF.

The chain employs TRBV5-6 and TRBJ2-1; D not certain. The germline V gene encodes CDR1 SGHDT and CDR2 YYEEEE. The CDR3 extends over 12 amino acids. Trimming removed 2 bases from V and 7 bases from J, with 7 bases in between. CDR3 residues: CASSFKRNEQFF. DNA of the CDR3: TGTGCCAGCAGCTTCAAGAGGAATGAGCAGTTCTTC.

This clone is labeled as medium-sized. The same CDR3 is also encoded by other DNA sequences in this sample. The CDR3 spells CASTLTHLNYGYTF. The CDR3 DNA reads as TGTGCCAGCACCTTGACACATCTTAACTATGGCTACACCTTC. The chain couples TRBV28 to TRBJ1-2; D unresolved. V lost 7 bases and J 1 base, leaving 13 bases between the germline ends. Germline values: CDR1 MDHEN, CDR2 SYDVKM. This CDR3 is built from 14 residues.

CDR3 in DNA: TGTGCCATCAGTGACCCCGGACAGGTGAAAATCGCAGATACGCAGTATTTT. It codes for CAISDPGQVKIADTQYF. The rearrangement uses TRBV10-3 and TRBJ2-3, with 7 bases that match TRBD1. The CDR3 consists of 17 residues. The V segment lost 3 bases and the J segment 4 bases; nucleotides outside the gene matches: 13. The germline gives CDR1 ENHRY, CDR2 SYGVKD.

This clone was detected ten times or more. This chain connects TRBV7-9 to TRBJ1-1, with D maybe TRBD1 (5 bases). The V end lost 5 bases, the J end lost 5 bases, and 15 bases lay between the germline ends. The CDR3 length is 14 residues. Looked up from germline, CDR1 is SEHNR and CDR2 is FQNEAQ (reference sequence). The CDR3: CASSPRGAWTEAFF. The CDR3 nucleotides read TGTGCCAGCAGCCCTCGAGGGGCTTGGACTGAAGCTTTCTTT.

This chain links TRBV6-1 with TRBJ2-5; 8 bases are a match to TRBD1. This CDR3 has 14 amino acids. The trim removed 6 bases at V and 5 bases at J, leaving 8 bases unmatched. Germline V lookup: CDR1 MNHNS, CDR2 SASEGT. DNA of the CDR3: TGTGCCAGCAGCGGACAGGGAGGAAGGGAGACCCAGTACTTC. Translated, it gives CASSGQGGRETQYF.

This sequence joins TRBV5-6 and TRBJ2-1; TRBD2 aligns across 8 bases. Germline V CDR1 and CDR2: SGHDT, YYEEEE. The CDR3 consists of 16 residues. The V and J ends lost 4 bases and 0 bases, in that order; junction bases with no gene match: 6. The CDR3 DNA reads as TGTGCCAGCAGCCCCGTAGCGGGAAGCTCCTACAATGAGCAGTTCTTC. Protein sequence: CASSPVAGSSYNEQFF.

This chain links TRBV6-6 with TRBJ2-1; D possibly corresponds to TRBD2 (5 bases). V dropped 5 bases and J dropped 9 bases, with 20 bases sitting between them. Germline V CDR1 and CDR2: MNHNY, SVGAGI (reference sequence). The CDR3 is 15 residues long. The CDR3 coding sequence is TGTGCCAGCAGTAAGCCTGCCGGGGTAGCCATTGAGCAGTTCTTC. Its translation is CASSKPAGVAIEQFF.

This chain connects TRBV5-4 to TRBJ2-2; 8 bases map to TRBD2. Germline values: CDR1 SGHNT, CDR2 YYREEE (reference sequence). Germline trimming cut 1 base from V and 5 bases from J; bases unmatched to any gene: 4. The CDR3 runs to 15 residues. As DNA, the CDR3 is TGTGCCAGCAGCTTGCGGTCTAGCGGGACCGGGGAGCTGTTTTTT. This sequence encodes CASSLRSSGTGELFF.

The genes are TRBV7-9 and TRBJ2-3, with D possibly being TRBD1 or TRBD2 (5 bases each). With 5 bases removed from V and 0 bases from J, the gap between germline ends came to 15 bases. The germline V gene encodes CDR1 SEHNR and CDR2 FQNEAQ (reference sequence). The CDR3 is 16 amino acids. CDR3 amino acids: CASSPTGTLSTDTQYF. The DNA of the CDR3 is TGTGCCAGCAGCCCGACCGGGACCCTTAGCACAGATACGCAGTATTTT.

V gene TRBV27 combines with J gene TRBJ1-2; no definite D call. Trimming cost V 2 bases and J 0 bases, with 10 bases left between them. The germline V gene has CDR1 MNHEY and CDR2 SMNVEV (reference sequence). The CDR3 covers 15 residues. This CDR3 reads CASSLSWAANYGYTF. The CDR3 DNA follows: TGTGCCAGCAGTTTAAGTTGGGCGGCTAACTATGGCTACACCTTC.

J is TRBJ2-1 and V is TRBV7-3; D gene ambiguous. V was pared by 1 base and J by 0 bases, with 7 bases between. Germline CDR1 SGHTA, CDR2 FQGTGA. There are 15 residues in the CDR3. The CDR3 DNA reads TGTGCCAGCAGCTTAAGGGCTAGCTCCTACAATGAGCAGTTCTTC. Amino acid sequence: CASSLRASSYNEQFF.

CDR3 nucleotide sequence: TGTGCCAGCACTCGAGAGAGCTCTGGGGCCAACGTCCTGACTTTC. Its protein is CASTRESSGANVLTF. This chain uses TRBV6-1 with TRBJ2-6; D is uncertain. CDR1 and CDR2 from the germline V gene are MNHNS and SASEGT. The CDR3 extends over 15 amino acids. Between the trimmed V and J ends, which lost 7 bases and 0 bases, there was a span of 10 bases.

This clone was counted a few times. A clone one base away is much larger, so this may be a read error. The sample holds other DNA sequences that translate to the same CDR3. The chain recombines TRBV28 with TRBJ2-7; D unresolved. CDR1 is MDHEN, CDR2 SYDVKM, per germline. Trimming shortened V by 6 bases and J by 2 bases, and 5 bases separated the two germline ends. The CDR3 is 11 residues long. The CDR3 protein is CASSSPYEQYF. The CDR3 nucleotides read TGTGCCAGCAGCTCCCCCTACGAGCAGTACTTC.

V gene TRBV7-2 combines with J gene TRBJ2-5; D unclear. CDR1 and CDR2 (germline): SGHTA, FQGNSA. The CDR3 is 13 residues long. Trimming stripped 5 bases from V and 1 base from J, with 8 bases between. The CDR3 bases are TGTGCCAGCAGCCGCGAAACCCAAGAGACCCAGTACTTC. This sequence encodes CASSRETQETQYF.

The sample holds a few counts of this clone. The rearrangement uses TRBV7-9 and TRBJ2-7; D remains unclear. The CDR3 sequence is 12 residues long. In germline, CDR1 is SEHNR, CDR2 FQNEAQ (reference sequence). The V gene lost 6 bases and the J gene lost 6 bases, with 12 bases spanning the gap. The CDR3 here is CASRLEIGEQYF. The CDR3, as DNA: TGTGCCAGCAGGCTCGAAATAGGCGAGCAGTACTTC. Combining the CDR3 with reference TRBV7-9 and TRBJ2-7 gives the whole variable domain DTGVSQNPRHKITKRGQNVTFRCDPISEHNRLYWYRQTLGQGPEFLTYFQNEAQLEKSRLLSDRFSAERPKGSFSTLEIQRTEQGDSAMYLCASRLEIGEQYFGPGTRLTVT.

This rearrangement joins TRBV19 to TRBJ2-5, with 14 bases lining up with TRBD2. The CDR3 spans 16 residues. CDR1 and CDR2 (germline): LNHDA, SQIVND (reference sequence). Trimming cost V 6 bases and J 4 bases; bases outside gene matches: 7. The CDR3 sequence: CASSPPGLAGGETQYF. DNA for the CDR3: TGTGCCAGTAGCCCACCCGGACTAGCGGGGGGAGAGACCCAGTACTTC.

This chain connects TRBV7-2 to TRBJ2-2, with a tentative D call TRBD1 (5 bases). Germline V gene sequence: CDR1 SGHTA, CDR2 FQGNSA. Trimming removed 0 bases at V and 8 bases at J, with 7 bases between. The CDR3 consists of 13 residues. CDR3 DNA: TGTGCCAGCAGCTTAGCGAGACAGGGGGAGCTGTTTTTT. Protein: CASSLARQGELFF.